Included here is one T cell receptor (beta chain) sequence, with context. Here immunoSEQ multiplex PCR was the method, and the copy in TCRdb shows in-frame clones only, minus some. The sample holds about 91,000 clones, about four fifths seen once. The data are from a study of blood T cell repertoires in COVID-19. Study as a whole: Specimens from acute and convalescent COVID-19 originated in the United States, Italy and Spain. T cells, B-cell-depleted T cells, or PBMCs provided the cDNA or gDNA that served as material.

Trimming at V came to 4 bases and at J to 4 bases, leaving 2 bases not matched to a gene. The CDR3 length is 15 residues. Per germline, CDR1 SGHRS and CDR2 YFSETQ. The chain carries TRBV5-1 and TRBJ2-1; 13 nucleotides align to TRBD2. This TCR came from a woman aged 80 or over with acute or convalescent COVID-19. Sequenced sample: peripheral blood. CDR3 sequence (DNA): TGCGCCAGCAGCCCGGGACTAGCGGGGTACAATGAGCAGTTCTTC. Protein: CASSPGLAGYNEQFF.